The T cell receptor beta chain described here comes from a study of blood T cell repertoires in COVID-19. Sequencing was performed with immunoSEQ multiplex PCR; in TCRdb, only in-frame clones are kept and a portion is missing. The table lists some 130,000 clones, approximately 74% of them singletons. Per the germline V gene, CDR1 is LNHDA and CDR2 is SQIVND (reference sequence). V was pared by 1 base and J by 0 bases, with 10 bases between. CDR3 length equals 16 residues. The TCR sequence derives from a woman aged 70 to 79 with acute or convalescent COVID-19. Sequencing was performed on peripheral blood. The chain uses TRBV19 and TRBJ1-5, with D tentatively TRBD1 (6 bases). CDR3 region: CASSIGGHYSNQPQHF. The DNA of the CDR3 is TGTGCCAGTAGTATAGGGGGACACTATAGCAATCAGCCCCAGCATTTT.